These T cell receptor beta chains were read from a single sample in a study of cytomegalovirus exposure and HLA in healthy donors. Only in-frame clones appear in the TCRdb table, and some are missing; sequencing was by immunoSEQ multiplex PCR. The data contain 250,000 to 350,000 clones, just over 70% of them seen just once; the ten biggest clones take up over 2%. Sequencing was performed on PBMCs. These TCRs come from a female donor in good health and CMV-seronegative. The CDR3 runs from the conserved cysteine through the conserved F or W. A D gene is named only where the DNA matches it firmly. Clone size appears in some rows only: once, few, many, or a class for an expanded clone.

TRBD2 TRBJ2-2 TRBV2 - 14 CASSEAGLAGGLFF TGTGCCAGCAGTGAGGCGGGACTAGCGGGAGGGCTGTTTTTT
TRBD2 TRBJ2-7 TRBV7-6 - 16 CASSPRTSGGLYEQYF TGTGCCAGCAGCCCCCGGACTAGCGGGGGACTCTACGAGCAGTACTTC
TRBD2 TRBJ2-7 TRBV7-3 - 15 CASSWDGGEFYEQYF TGTGCCAGCAGCTGGGACGGGGGGGAGTTTTACGAGCAGTACTTC
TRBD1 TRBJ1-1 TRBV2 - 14 CARDRGILNTEAFF TGTGCCAGAGACAGGGGCATATTGAACACTGAAGCTTTCTTT
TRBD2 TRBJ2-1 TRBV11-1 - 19 CASSIRPRSTSGGNNEQFF TGTGCCAGCAGCATTAGGCCCCGCTCGACTAGCGGGGGGAACAATGAGCAGTTCTTC
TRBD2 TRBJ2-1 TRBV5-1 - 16 CASSFFSGSVYNEQFF TGCGCCAGCAGCTTTTTCAGCGGGAGCGTATACAATGAGCAGTTCTTC
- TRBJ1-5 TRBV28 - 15 CASSHGQHSNQPQHF TGTGCCAGCAGTCACGGACAACATAGCAATCAGCCCCAGCATTTT
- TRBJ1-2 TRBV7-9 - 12 CASSLSRRGYTF TGTGCCAGCAGCCTAAGCCGGAGGGGCTACACCTTC
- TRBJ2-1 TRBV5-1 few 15 CASSQSSSSYNEQFF TGCGCCAGCAGCCAATCTAGCAGCTCCTACAATGAGCAGTTCTTC
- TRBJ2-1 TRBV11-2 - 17 CASNLGRGLRIYNEQFF TGTGCCAGCAACCTCGGTCGGGGACTCCGAATTTACAATGAGCAGTTCTTC
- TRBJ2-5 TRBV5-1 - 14 CASSSGVWQETQYF TGCGCCAGCAGCTCGGGAGTTTGGCAAGAGACCCAGTACTTC
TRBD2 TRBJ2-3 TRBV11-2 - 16 CASSLGLAGGTDTQYF TGTGCCAGCAGCCTTGGGCTAGCGGGAGGCACAGATACGCAGTATTTT
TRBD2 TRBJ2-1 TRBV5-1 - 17 CASSLDPAGDHYNEQFF TGCGCCAGCAGCTTGGATCCAGCGGGAGACCACTACAATGAGCAGTTCTTC
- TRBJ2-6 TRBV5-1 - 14 CASSPSGGANVLTF TGCGCCAGCAGCCCCTCAGGTGGGGCCAACGTCCTGACTTTC
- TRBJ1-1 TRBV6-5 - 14 CASSYSWGGAEAFF TGTGCCAGCAGTTACTCATGGGGAGGCGCTGAAGCTTTCTTT
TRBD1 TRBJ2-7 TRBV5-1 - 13 CASTPGQGYMQYF TGCGCCAGCACCCCCGGACAGGGGTATATGCAGTACTTC
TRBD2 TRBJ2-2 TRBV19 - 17 CASSMEGLADPTGELFF TGTGCCAGTAGTATGGAGGGACTAGCGGACCCCACCGGGGAGCTGTTTTTT
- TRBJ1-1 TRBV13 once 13 CASSFLRLGEAFF TGTGCCAGCAGCTTTTTACGACTCGGTGAAGCTTTCTTT
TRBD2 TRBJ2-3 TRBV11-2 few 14 CASGLAGSTDTQYF TGTGCCAGCGGTCTAGCGGGTAGCACAGATACGCAGTATTTT
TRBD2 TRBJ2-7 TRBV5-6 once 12 CASRLAGHEQYF TGTGCCAGCCGACTAGCGGGTCACGAGCAGTACTTC
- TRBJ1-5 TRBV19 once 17 CASSIAGGKAINQPQHF TGTGCCAGTAGTATCGCGGGGGGGAAAGCGATTAATCAGCCCCAGCATTTT
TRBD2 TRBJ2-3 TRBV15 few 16 CATSRAWEGGSDTQYF TGTGCCACCAGCAGGGCCTGGGAGGGAGGGTCAGATACGCAGTATTTT
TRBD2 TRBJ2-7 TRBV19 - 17 CASSITGLAGVPYEQYF TGTGCCAGTAGTATTACGGGACTAGCGGGAGTACCGTACGAGCAGTACTTC
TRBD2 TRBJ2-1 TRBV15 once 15 CATSRDKLAGLNQFF TGTGCCACCAGCAGAGATAAGCTAGCGGGACTTAATCAGTTCTTC
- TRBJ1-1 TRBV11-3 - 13 CASSSMRVSEAFF TGTGCCAGCAGCTCCATGAGGGTGAGTGAAGCTTTCTTT
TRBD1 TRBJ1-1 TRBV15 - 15 CATSRDHTGGTEAFF TGTGCCACCAGCAGAGACCATACAGGGGGGACTGAAGCTTTCTTT
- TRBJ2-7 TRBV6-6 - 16 CASSYSDPSDLYEQYF TGTGCCAGCAGTTACTCCGACCCCAGCGATCTCTACGAGCAGTACTTC
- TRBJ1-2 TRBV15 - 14 CATSRGTANYGYTF TGTGCCACCAGCAGAGGGACAGCTAACTATGGCTACACCTTC
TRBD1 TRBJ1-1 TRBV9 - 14 CASSFSGGGTEAFF TGTGCCAGCAGTTTTTCAGGGGGCGGCACTGAAGCTTTCTTT
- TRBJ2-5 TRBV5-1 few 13 CASSPRQEETQYF TGCGCCAGCAGCCCACGACAGGAAGAGACCCAGTACTTC
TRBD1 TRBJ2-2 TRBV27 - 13 CASRTGNTGEPFF TGTGCCAGCAGGACAGGGAACACCGGGGAGCCGTTTTTT
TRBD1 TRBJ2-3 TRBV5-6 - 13 CASSLQGADTQYF TGTGCCAGCAGCTTACAGGGGGCAGATACGCAGTATTTT
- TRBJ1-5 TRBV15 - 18 CATSRDQGVTYSNQPQHF TGTGCCACCAGCAGAGATCAAGGGGTCACCTATAGCAATCAGCCCCAGCATTTT